The present entry profiles one T cell receptor beta chain with its context. The sample comes from a study of shared clonotypes between healthy human individuals. The V and J ends lost 5 bases and 9 bases respectively, with 19 bases between them. Germline CDR1 reads SEHNR; CDR2 reads FQNEAQ (reference sequence). There are 14 residues in the CDR3. Naive CD8 cells were CD45RO-negative, positively selected for CCR7, excluding terminally differentiated effector memory CD45RA+ cells. There were no recent acute infections or vaccinations among the donors, who were healthy HIV-negative adults. The assay was run at deep level. In the original workflow: Junction-only immunoSEQ sequences carried no quality scores, so filtering differed. Sequencing used immunoSEQ multiplex PCR; TCRdb keeps in-frame clones, though not all of them. That table gives V, J and clone size, and the DNA gave D and trimming. The table includes roughly 770,000 clones, roughly 96% detected once.

J is TRBJ2-5 and V is TRBV7-9, with a tentative D call TRBD1 (5 bases). The TCR comes from a man in his thirties or forties in good health. The sample taken for sequencing was naive CD8+ T cells sorted from blood. CDR3 residues: CASSGAGDGGPQYF. Written as DNA, the CDR3 is TGTGCCAGCAGCGGGGCAGGAGACGGTGGGCCCCAGTACTTC.